This T cell receptor (beta chain) was obtained from a study of cytomegalovirus exposure and HLA in healthy donors. Background on the study: Unique TCRs from HLA-typed donors, around 93 million of them, were held in an early data release. Whole-study findings and limits: Segments of the TCR beta V type were, in most cases, productive about 87% or about 30% of the time in an earlier analysis. TCR sequences were mostly rare, though some public TCRs occurred in many donors. In a later analysis, common viral pathogens appeared linked to several of the most significant clusters.

This CDR3 contains 15 residues. Germline trimming cut 5 bases from V and 7 bases from J; bases unmatched to any gene: 10. Germline CDR1 MNHEY, CDR2 SMNVEV (reference sequence). PCR used 60 Vbeta primers and 13 Jbeta primers. The data were produced by immunoSEQ multiplex PCR, yet TCRdb's version contains in-frame clones alone and is incomplete. The data show around 160,000 clones, nearly 80% seen once. As to this clone: What it binds is unknown.

This sequence joins TRBV27 and TRBJ2-5; TRBD1 matches 10 bases. This clonotype was sampled from a man aged 35 to 55 in good health and CMV-seropositive. Sequencing was carried out using PBMCs. CDR3 in DNA: TGTGCCAGCAGTCCCAAAGGGACAGGGGCCGTGACCCAGTACTTC. This translates into CASSPKGTGAVTQYF.